The 10 T cell receptor beta chains reported below all come from one sample, sequenced in a study of blood T cell repertoires in COVID-19. The method was immunoSEQ multiplex PCR; TCRdb's version includes in-frame clones alone and lacks a portion of them. The sample shows 110,000 or so clones, about 85% of them seen only once. Sequenced sample: peripheral blood. These receptor sequences come from a human donor in a cohort sampled during active COVID-19.

The V and J genes are TRBV3-1 (or the pseudogene TRBV3-2) and TRBJ1-6; possibly TRBD1 for D (5 bases). CDR1 LGHDT and CDR2 YNNKEL come from the germline V gene (reference sequence). The CDR3 runs 20 residues. The germline V and J ends were trimmed by 0 bases and 3 bases, with 21 bases remaining between them. The CDR3 coding sequence is TGTGCCAGCAGCCAAGATCGGGGACTCCCGTTAGGCGACTATAATTCACCCCTCCACTTT. Its translation: CASSQDRGLPLGDYNSPLHF.

The V and J genes are TRBV11-3 and TRBJ2-1; maybe TRBD2 (6 bases). V gave up 5 bases and J gave up 3 bases, with 14 bases separating them. CDR3 length: 15 amino acids. In germline, CDR1 is SGHNT, CDR2 YENEEA. This CDR3 reads CASSPPGVDYNEQFF. In DNA form, the CDR3 reads TGTGCCAGCAGCCCCCCGGGGGTGGACTACAATGAGCAGTTCTTC.

The chain employs TRBV7-2 and TRBJ2-1, with 7 bases identical to TRBD2. Trimming removed 6 bases from V and 9 bases from J; junction bases left unmatched: 14. The CDR3 is made up of 15 amino acids. Germline values: CDR1 SGHTA, CDR2 FQGNSA. CDR3 nucleotide sequence: TGTGCCAGCAGTACCGGGGGGAGCACGGTCGGTGAGCAGTTCTTC. Its protein product is CASSTGGSTVGEQFF.

This clone was counted a few times. This chain connects TRBV9 to TRBJ2-1; 8 bases line up with TRBD1. Germline trimming cut 4 bases from V and 2 bases from J; bases unmatched to any gene: 8. Looked up from germline, CDR1 is SGDLS and CDR2 is YYNGEE. The CDR3 contains 16 residues. The CDR3 sequence: CASSTGGSQTYNEQFF. CDR3 sequence (DNA): TGTGCCAGCAGCACAGGGGGGTCACAAACCTACAATGAGCAGTTCTTC.

The chain carries TRBV7-2 and TRBJ1-5; D unresolved. Germline V gene sequence: CDR1 SGHTA, CDR2 FQGNSA. V was shortened by 1 base and J by 0 bases, with 13 bases between the two germline ends. The CDR3 runs 17 residues. The CDR3 spells CASSLVLGRYSNQPQHF. In DNA form, the CDR3 reads TGTGCCAGCAGCTTAGTGCTGGGCCGTTATAGCAATCAGCCCCAGCATTTT. Combining the CDR3 with reference TRBV7-2 and TRBJ1-5 gives the whole variable domain GAGVSQSPSNKVTEKGKDVELRCDPISGHTALYWYRQSLGQGLEFLIYFQGNSAPDKSGLPSDRFSAERTGGSVSTLTIQRTQQEDSAVYLCASSLVLGRYSNQPQHFGDGTRLSIL.

The CDR3 DNA follows: TGTGCCAGCAGCCCCTCGACAGGGAACTATGGCTACACCTTC. It is translated as CASSPSTGNYGYTF. The chain joins TRBV5-4 to TRBJ1-2; 7 bases line up with TRBD1. V lost 4 bases and J lost 2; bases outside the gene matches: 5. Germline CDR1 SGHNT, CDR2 YYREEE (reference sequence). This CDR3 has 14 amino acids.

The rearrangement uses TRBV5-1 and TRBJ2-7, with D maybe TRBD2 (5 bases). The V gene lost 3 bases and the J gene lost 1 base, with 8 bases spanning the gap. The CDR3 totals 13 residues. CDR1 SGHRS and CDR2 YFSETQ come from the germline V gene. CDR3 in DNA: TGCGCCAGCAGCTCCGGGAATTCCTACGAGCAGTACTTC. Translating gives CASSSGNSYEQYF. Using reference TRBV5-1 and TRBJ2-7 for the parts outside the CDR3, the full variable domain is KAGVTQTPRYLIKTRGQQVTLSCSPISGHRSVSWYQQTPGQGLQFLFEYFSETQRNKGNFPGRFSGRQFSNSRSEMNVSTLELGDSALYLCASSSGNSYEQYFGPGTRLTVT.

The rearrangement joins TRBV28 to TRBJ1-6; 8 bases align to TRBD1. Germline V CDR1 and CDR2: MDHEN, SYDVKM. The CDR3 has 15 residues. Trimming cost V 3 bases and J 7 bases; bases outside gene matches: 5. CDR3 sequence reads: CASSLPGGANSPLHF. CDR3 DNA: TGTGCCAGCAGTTTGCCAGGGGGCGCGAATTCACCCCTCCACTTT.

The rearrangement links TRBV6-5 to TRBJ1-2, with 7 bases identical to TRBD1. The germline CDR1 and CDR2 sequences are MNHEY and SVGAGI. The CDR3 has 14 residues. Trimming removed 6 bases from V and 2 bases from J; junction bases left unmatched: 6. The CDR3 sequence is CASRPSGQNYGYTF. CDR3 nucleotides: TGTGCCAGCAGGCCATCGGGACAGAACTATGGCTACACCTTC.

The V call is TRBV7-2, the J call TRBJ2-5; D is unclear. This CDR3 contains 14 residues. With 3 bases removed from V and 5 bases from J, the gap between germline ends came to 13 bases. Germline assignment: CDR1 SGHTA and CDR2 FQGNSA. The CDR3 bases are TGTGCCAGCAGCTTTAGTGTCTCCGGGGAGACCCAGTACTTC. It encodes CASSFSVSGETQYF. The whole variable domain, remainder taken from reference TRBV7-2 and TRBJ2-5, is GAGVSQSPSNKVTEKGKDVELRCDPISGHTALYWYRQSLGQGLEFLIYFQGNSAPDKSGLPSDRFSAERTGGSVSTLTIQRTQQEDSAVYLCASSFSVSGETQYFGPGTRLLVL.